A single sample is the source of the 4 T cell receptor beta chains below, sequenced in a study of spatial heterogeneity in lung cancer (dated by TCRdb to 2018 to 2020). The antigens for these receptors are not known. Sample time point, as interpreted from the label and publication: sample taken at primary tumor resection. The protocol used for the library was 5' RACE. The sequencing machine was a NextSeq 500. TCRdb reanalyzed the raw reads on its own, using fastp at Q25 for trimming and MiXCR for clone calling, and kept in-frame beta chains. Each entry merges the rows of one CDR3 protein and shows their most common DNA and genes. The sample contains 9,500 to 13,000 distinct CDR3 sequences, 12% of them found a single time. The ten largest clones add up to 10% to 13% of the sample. Results and caveats for the whole study, not just this receptor: The tumor nonsynonymous mutation count correlated with the number of expanded alpha and beta TCRs within the tumor.

Here the sequenced sample was lung tumor tissue, taken at surgery. These receptors were collected from a male donor with early-stage non-small cell lung cancer.

This clonotype was picked up many times. Within a library made for alpha chains, this beta chain is off target, and its count is uninformative. The chain is built from TRBV10-3 and TRBJ2-7; 15 bases fit TRBD2. The CDR3 is made up of 16 amino acids. V shed 2 bases, J shed 3 bases, and the junction held 2 bases outside the gene matches. The V gene's germline CDR1 is ENHRY and CDR2 SYGVKD. CDR3 amino acids: CAISEPGLAGGYEQYF. CDR3 DNA sequence: TGTGCCATCAGTGAGCCGGGACTAGCGGGAGGCTACGAGCAGTACTTC.

By proportion, this clonotype is medium-sized. Being off target in a library aimed at alpha chains, this beta chain has a size of little meaning. The V and J genes are TRBV29-1 and TRBJ1-1, with a tentative D call TRBD1 (6 bases). This CDR3 comprises 11 residues. Trimming removed 4 bases at V and 9 bases at J, with 12 bases between. CDR1 is SQVTM and CDR2 is ANQGSEA in the germline V gene. The CDR3 DNA reads TGCAGCGTTGGGACAGAGGGGAAAGCTTTCTTT. The encoded protein is CSVGTEGKAFF.

There are many counts of this clonotype. Because this beta chain is a stray read in a library intended to capture alpha chains, its abundance should not be given much weight. V and J are TRBV20-1 and TRBJ2-3; 9 nucleotides agree with TRBD1. The CDR3 is 11 amino acids. Trimming removed 4 bases from V and 13 bases from J; junction bases left unmatched: 6. The V gene's germline CDR1 is DFQATT and CDR2 SNEGSKA (reference sequence). The CDR3 region has the DNA TGCAGTGCTACCGACAGGGGGGCGAAGTATTTT. Its protein product is CSATDRGAKYF.

This clonotype occurred many times. This beta chain appears as a stray read in a library generated for alpha chains; its size is not informative. This chain connects TRBV20-1 to TRBJ2-3, with D possibly matching TRBD2 (6 bases). CDR1 is DFQATT and CDR2 is SNEGSKA in the germline V gene (reference sequence). CDR3 length equals 16 residues. Trimming took off 3 bases at V and 3 bases at J, with 19 bases between the two ends. CDR3 in DNA: TGCAGTGCTAGTTCTTTTCGCGGGATGGAGACAGATACGCAGTATTTT. It specifies CSASSFRGMETDTQYF.